This passage covers 22 T cell receptor beta chains from one sample sequenced in a study of radiotherapy plus CTLA-4 blockade in lung cancer. The method was immunoSEQ multiplex PCR; TCRdb's version includes in-frame clones alone and lacks a portion of them. Among about 97,000 clones listed, under 85% were seen once. Source: peripheral blood, taken from a patient treated with radiotherapy plus ipilimumab. These receptors were obtained from a human donor with non-small cell lung cancer who had a partial response to radiotherapy plus ipilimumab. Some clones in this sample may be carry-over from other donors' samples.

This chain connects TRBV28 to TRBJ2-3; 7 bases map to TRBD2. CDR3 length: 14 residues. In germline, CDR1 is MDHEN, CDR2 SYDVKM. V shed 9 bases, J shed 0 bases, and the junction held 6 bases outside the gene matches. This chain's CDR3 is CASMKAGSTDTQYF. The CDR3 DNA sequence: TGTGCCAGTATGAAAGCGGGAAGCACAGATACGCAGTATTTT.

This sequence joins TRBV1 and TRBJ2-7; the table calls TRBD2, which could not be checked here. TRBV1 is listed as a pseudogene. This CDR3 comprises 19 residues. CDR3 sequence reads: CTSSHRLAGLPKIEYEQYF. As DNA, the CDR3 is TGCACCAGCAGCCACAGACTAGCGGGACTCCCAAAAATCGAATACGAGCAGTACTTC.

V usage is TRBV6-1 and J usage is TRBJ1-6; D is perhaps TRBD1 (6 bases). In germline, CDR1 is MNHNS, CDR2 SASEGT. CDR3 length: 16 amino acids. V lost 4 bases and J 8 bases, leaving 18 bases between the germline ends. CDR3 in DNA: TGTGCCAGCAGTGCCCGGGCGCGAGGGGGTGATTCACCCCTCCACTTT. Encoded protein: CASSARARGGDSPLHF.

Points on this clone: This same CDR3 is encoded by further DNA sequences in the sample. The chain recombines TRBV15 with TRBJ1-4; 7 bases line up with TRBD1. With 0 bases clipped from V and 8 bases from J, the junction kept 3 bases outside the gene matches. CDR3 length: 14 amino acids. Looked up from germline, CDR1 is LNHNV and CDR2 is YYDKDF (reference sequence). This chain's CDR3 is CATSRDRGSEKLFF. As DNA, the CDR3 is TGTGCCACCAGCAGAGACAGGGGGAGCGAAAAACTGTTTTTT.

The V gene is TRBV18, the J gene TRBJ2-5; 8 positions match TRBD1. The CDR3 spans 14 residues. Germline V CDR1 and CDR2: KGHSH, LQKENI. Unmatched junction bases numbered 7, after V lost 6 bases and J lost 4 bases. CDR3 amino acids: CASSGGQGRETQYF. The CDR3 nucleotides read TGTGCCAGCTCGGGCGGACAGGGTAGAGAGACCCAGTACTTC.

This clone appeared once. This chain connects TRBV4-3 to TRBJ2-4; 11 bases fit TRBD1. The CDR3 contains 18 residues. Germline V CDR1 and CDR2: LGHNA, YSLEER. Trimming at V came to 0 bases and at J to 1 base, leaving 5 bases not matched to a gene. The CDR3: CASSQDPRTGGAKNIQYF. The CDR3 nucleotides are TGCGCCAGCAGCCAAGATCCCCGGACAGGGGGCGCCAAAAACATTCAGTACTTC.

The chain joins TRBV4-2 to TRBJ2-5; the match to TRBD2 covers 8 bases. The CDR3 spans 17 residues. CDR1 is LGHNA, CDR2 YNFKEQ, per germline. V shed 0 bases, J shed 4 bases, and the junction held 10 bases outside the gene matches. As DNA, the CDR3 is TGTGCCAGCAGCCAAGAACCTCCTGGCAGCGGGAGAGAGACCCAGTACTTC. Amino acid sequence: CASSQEPPGSGRETQYF.

The chain combines TRBV28 with TRBJ1-6; 8 bases align to TRBD1. CDR1 is MDHEN and CDR2 is SYDVKM in the germline V gene. Trimming took 6 bases from V and 7 from J; bases not matched to a gene: 5. The CDR3 loop spans 14 amino acids. The CDR3 DNA is TGTGCCAGCAGCGGACAGGGAGAGAATTCACCCCTCCACTTT. Amino acids: CASSGQGENSPLHF.

This rearrangement joins TRBV19 to TRBJ2-2; no firm D call. CDR1 is LNHDA, CDR2 SQIVND, per germline (reference sequence). CDR3 length equals 16 residues. The V end lost 0 bases, the J end lost 8 bases, and 16 bases lay between the germline ends. The CDR3 nucleotides read TGTGCCAGTAGTATAGAAGAAGCTACCCTCGGGGGGGAGCTGTTTTTT. It yields the protein CASSIEEATLGGELFF.

The J gene is TRBJ2-1, the V gene TRBV15, with TRBD1 matching 10 bases. The junction had 9 bases not matched to a gene; V was cut back by 0 bases and J by 4 bases. The germline CDR1 and CDR2 sequences are LNHNV and YYDKDF (reference sequence). The CDR3 has 18 amino acids. CDR3 amino acids: CATSRDLLGQGSYNEQFF. The CDR3 DNA sequence: TGTGCCACCAGCAGAGATCTACTGGGACAGGGGTCTTACAATGAGCAGTTCTTC. Drawing the rest from reference TRBV15 and TRBJ2-1, the complete variable domain is DAMVIQNPRYQVTQFGKPVTLSCSQTLNHNVMYWYQQKSSQAPKLLFHYYDKDFNNEADTPDNFQSRRPNTSFCFLDIRSPGLGDTAMYLCATSRDLLGQGSYNEQFFGPGTRLTVL.

The chain carries TRBV7-2 and TRBJ1-5, with a weak D call TRBD1 (6 bases). Per the germline V gene, CDR1 is SGHTA and CDR2 is FQGNSA. The CDR3 is made up of 15 amino acids. V was trimmed by 0 bases and J by 1 base, leaving 7 bases between them. In DNA form, the CDR3 reads TGTGCCAGCAGCTTAGCAGGGGGAAGCAATCAGCCCCAGCATTTT. Its protein is CASSLAGGSNQPQHF.

The chain employs TRBV19 and TRBJ1-2, with D perhaps TRBD1 (5 bases). V lost 4 bases, J lost 2 bases, and 8 bases lay in between. Per the germline V gene, CDR1 is LNHDA and CDR2 is SQIVND (reference sequence). The CDR3 is made up of 13 amino acids. The CDR3 region has the DNA TGTGCCAGTAGTAACAACAGGAACTATGGCTACACCTTC. Its protein is CASSNNRNYGYTF.

V and J are TRBV5-5 and TRBJ2-7; D perhaps matches TRBD2 (5 bases). V was clipped by 0 bases and J by 4 bases, with 14 bases between them. CDR1 is SGHKS, CDR2 YYEKEE, per germline (reference sequence). The CDR3 extends over 15 amino acids. As DNA, the CDR3 is TGTGCCAGCAGCTTGGGGTCAGGAGGTCAATACGAGCAGTACTTC. This gives the protein CASSLGSGGQYEQYF.

The J gene is TRBJ2-1, the V gene TRBV9; TRBD2 matches at 9 bases. CDR1 is SGDLS and CDR2 is YYNGEE in the germline V gene. V was clipped by 4 bases and J by 9 bases; unmatched bases: 8. The CDR3 length is 14 residues. CDR3 sequence (DNA): TGTGCCAGCAGCCCCCTTGGGACTAGCTTTGAGCAGTTCTTC. This translates into CASSPLGTSFEQFF.

The chain combines TRBV4-3 with TRBJ1-6; D is uncertain. Trimming removed 0 bases at V and 0 bases at J, with 9 bases between. The CDR3 is 17 residues long. The V gene's germline CDR1 is LGHNA and CDR2 YSLEER. The CDR3 DNA follows: TGCGCCAGCAGCCAAGATAGCGGGAGCTCCTATAATTCACCCCTCCACTTT. Its translation is CASSQDSGSSYNSPLHF.

This rearrangement joins TRBV19 to TRBJ1-1, with 8 bases fitting TRBD1. CDR3 length: 14 residues. Per germline, CDR1 LNHDA and CDR2 SQIVND (reference sequence). V lost 10 bases to trimming and J lost 1 base; unmatched junction nucleotides: 8. The chain's CDR3 is CATAWTGKNTEAFF. In nucleotides, the CDR3 is TGTGCCACCGCCTGGACAGGGAAGAACACTGAAGCTTTCTTT.

The chain joins TRBV30 to TRBJ2-3; 7 bases fit TRBD2. Germline CDR1 is GTSNPN and CDR2 is SVGIG (reference sequence). Germline trimming cut 1 base from V and 6 bases from J; bases unmatched to any gene: 4. This CDR3 is built from 13 residues. The CDR3 coding sequence is TGTGCCTGGAGTGGACTAGCCTTGGATACGCAGTATTTT. Its protein is CAWSGLALDTQYF.

The chain joins TRBV6-5 to TRBJ2-1, with D unclear. Germline V gene lookup returns CDR1 MNHEY and CDR2 SVGAGI. The CDR3 sequence is 8 residues long. V was shortened by 6 bases and J by 15 bases, with 6 bases between the two germline ends. For the CDR3, the DNA is TGTGCCAGCAGAGCTTGGTTCTTC. Its protein product is CASRAWFF.

The sample holds a few counts of this clone. The chain carries TRBV7-9 and TRBJ1-5; D remains unclear. V was clipped by 1 base and J by 6 bases, with 7 bases between them. CDR1 and CDR2 (germline): SEHNR, FQNEAQ (reference sequence). The CDR3 length is 13 residues. CDR3 loop: CASSLGQFQPQHF. CDR3 coding DNA: TGTGCCAGCAGCTTAGGGCAGTTTCAGCCCCAGCATTTT.

The rearrangement uses TRBV6-5 and TRBJ2-5; TRBD2 matches at 7 bases. V trimming: 10 bases; J trimming: 5 bases; junction bases outside the gene matches: 10. CDR1 and CDR2 (germline): MNHEY, SVGAGI. The CDR3 length is 13 residues. The CDR3 region has the DNA TGTGCCACCCTCTTCAGCGGGATCGAGACCCAGTACTTC. Protein product: CATLFSGIETQYF.

The V gene is TRBV29-1, the J gene TRBJ2-5, with TRBD2 identical over 9 bases. V dropped 7 bases and J dropped 5; count of bases not matched to a gene: 14. This CDR3 spans 15 amino acids. CDR1 and CDR2 from the germline V gene are SQVTM and ANQGSEA. CDR3 coding DNA: TGCAGCGGAGGCCTCACCGGGACTAGCACCGAGACCCAGTACTTC. Amino acids: CSGGLTGTSTETQYF.

V is TRBV28 and J is TRBJ1-1; D remains unclear. The germline V gene encodes CDR1 MDHEN and CDR2 SYDVKM. V was shortened by 8 bases and J by 1 base, with 5 bases between the two germline ends. The CDR3 loop spans 11 amino acids. CDR3 amino acids: CASEGNTEAFF. The CDR3 DNA is TGTGCCAGCGAGGGGAACACTGAAGCTTTCTTT.